These 22 T cell receptor beta chains came from one sample sequenced in a study of T cell responses to AZD1222 COVID-19 vaccine. Clones were read by immunoSEQ multiplex PCR, and TCRdb kept only the in-frame ones, dropping some. The sample consists of roughly 150,000 clones, 80% to 95% of them appearing once. This sample comprised peripheral blood, obtained 28 days after the second AZD1222 dose. The source is an adult who received the AZD1222 COVID-19 vaccine.

V usage is TRBV5-1 and J usage is TRBJ1-4; D is uncertain. V was cut by 0 bases and J by 5 bases, with 8 bases left in between. Germline loops: CDR1 SGHRS, CDR2 YFSETQ. CDR3 length: 14 residues. This CDR3 is CASSLGHGNEKLFF. CDR3 in DNA: TGCGCCAGCAGCTTGGGGCACGGCAATGAAAAACTGTTTTTT.

The chain joins TRBV12-3 or TRBV12-4 to TRBJ1-2, with no clear D. The CDR3 has 11 amino acids. V lost 6 bases, J lost 6 bases, and 8 bases lay in between. The CDR3 DNA reads TGTGCCAGCAGAACCCCCGATGGCTACACCTTC. It yields the protein CASRTPDGYTF.

This clone was picked up a small number of times. The chain combines TRBV18 with TRBJ1-5; D gene ambiguous. Germline V gene lookup returns CDR1 KGHSH and CDR2 LQKENI. CDR3 size: 13 residues. V lost 2 bases and J lost 4, with 6 bases in between. The CDR3 sequence is CASSPSLNQPQHF. CDR3 DNA sequence: TGTGCCAGCTCACCATCACTTAATCAGCCCCAGCATTTT.

This clone showed up just a few times. The rearrangement uses TRBV28 and TRBJ1-2; D ambiguous. V was clipped by 5 bases and J by 7 bases, with 17 bases between them. The CDR3 is 14 amino acids. Germline-derived CDR1 and CDR2 are MDHEN and SYDVKM. The DNA of the CDR3 is TGTGCCAGCAGTGAGGACCGTTCTATGGGTGGCTACACCTTC. It encodes CASSEDRSMGGYTF.

The V call is TRBV19, the J call TRBJ1-2; D gene ambiguous. V shed 1 base and J shed 3 bases, with 12 bases lying between them. Germline CDR1 is LNHDA and CDR2 is SQIVND (reference sequence). This CDR3 is built from 15 residues. CDR3 DNA sequence: TGTGCCAGTAGTATAGGTGCGACATTGGACTATGGCTACACCTTC. Translating gives CASSIGATLDYGYTF.

The rearrangement joins TRBV5-1 to TRBJ1-6; D ambiguous. The CDR3 is 16 residues long. The V end was cut by 0 bases, the J end by 6 bases, with 13 bases between. Germline CDR1 and CDR2: SGHRS and YFSETQ. The CDR3 region is CASSLEAGVGNSPLHF. DNA for the CDR3: TGCGCCAGCAGCTTGGAGGCAGGAGTCGGTAATTCACCCCTCCACTTT. The entire variable domain, with the rest obtained from reference TRBV5-1 and TRBJ1-6, is as follows: KAGVTQTPRYLIKTRGQQVTLSCSPISGHRSVSWYQQTPGQGLQFLFEYFSETQRNKGNFPGRFSGRQFSNSRSEMNVSTLELGDSALYLCASSLEAGVGNSPLHFGNGTRLTVT.

The J gene is TRBJ2-7, the V gene TRBV2; weak D call: TRBD1 (5 bases). Germline CDR1 and CDR2: SNHLY and FYNNEI. This CDR3 contains 13 residues. Trimming left V 9 bases short and J 4 bases short, with 16 bases between. The CDR3 DNA reads as TGTGCCAGAGTCGACAGAATTCTTTACGAGCAGTACTTC. Encoded protein: CARVDRILYEQYF. The full variable domain, in which reference TRBV2 and TRBJ2-7 provide the parts outside the CDR3, is EPEVTQTPSHQVTQMGQEVILRCVPISNHLYFYWYRQILGQKVEFLVSFYNNEISEKSEIFDDQFSVERPDGSNFTLKIRSTKLEDSAMYFCARVDRILYEQYFGPGTRLTVT.

The chain has TRBV27 and TRBJ2-7; 9 nucleotides agree with TRBD1. Germline V CDR1 and CDR2: MNHEY, SMNVEV (reference sequence). The V segment lost 3 bases and the J segment 4 bases; nucleotides outside the gene matches: 4. CDR3 length equals 14 residues. CDR3: CASSFRQGGYEQYF. Here the CDR3 DNA reads TGTGCCAGCAGTTTTCGACAGGGGGGGTACGAGCAGTACTTC.

The chain has TRBV14 and TRBJ2-1; 10 bases line up with TRBD2. V trimming: 1 base; J trimming: 7 bases; junction bases outside the gene matches: 10. The germline gives CDR1 SGHDN, CDR2 FVKESK. The CDR3 covers 17 residues. The CDR3 protein is CASSQGRGSGRANEQFF. The CDR3 DNA is TGTGCCAGCAGCCAAGGGAGGGGCAGCGGGAGGGCGAATGAGCAGTTCTTC.

The sample holds one count of this clone. This sequence joins TRBV11-2 and TRBJ1-3; 7 nucleotides match TRBD1. The CDR3 runs to 15 residues. After removal of 4 bases from V and 2 bases from J, the junction contained 5 bases not matched to a gene. Germline V CDR1 and CDR2: SGHAT, FQNNGV. CDR3 in amino acids: CASSSYQGAGNTIYF. DNA of the CDR3: TGTGCCAGCAGCTCATACCAGGGGGCTGGAAACACCATATATTTT.

V usage is TRBV6-5 and J usage is TRBJ2-1; no firm D call. With 6 bases removed from V and 0 bases from J, the gap between germline ends came to 6 bases. The V gene's germline CDR1 is MNHEY and CDR2 SVGAGI. The CDR3 is made up of 13 amino acids. The DNA for the CDR3 is TGTGCCAGCAGGCGTAGCTCCTACAATGAGCAGTTCTTC. Encoded protein: CASRRSSYNEQFF.

The chain combines TRBV7-8 with TRBJ2-5, with D unclear. Deletions cut 5 bases from V and 0 bases from J, with 10 bases between. Per germline, CDR1 SGHVS and CDR2 FQNEAQ. CDR3 length: 14 residues. Here the CDR3 reads CASSPVEYQETQYF. The DNA of the CDR3 is TGTGCCAGCAGCCCGGTCGAGTACCAAGAGACCCAGTACTTC.

CDR3 nucleotides: TGTGCCAGCAGTTTAGAAAATGAGCAGTTCTTC. It specifies CASSLENEQFF. This chain uses TRBV12-3 or TRBV12-4 with TRBJ2-1; D ambiguous. There are 11 residues in the CDR3. Trimming took off 1 base at V and 7 bases at J, with 2 bases between the two ends.

The rearrangement uses TRBV3-1 (or the pseudogene TRBV3-2) and TRBJ1-5, with D perhaps matching TRBD1 (5 bases). Germline V gene sequence: CDR1 LGHDT, CDR2 YNNKEL (reference sequence). CDR3 length: 16 residues. V lost 2 bases and J lost 2, with 13 bases in between. CDR3 sequence (DNA): TGTGCCAGCAGCCAAAGCAGGGCCTGGGGCAATCAGCCCCAGCATTTT. This gives the protein CASSQSRAWGNQPQHF.

The chain recombines TRBV19 with TRBJ2-7; the D is unclear. V lost 3 bases and J lost 1, with 22 bases in between. Germline assignment: CDR1 LNHDA and CDR2 SQIVND (reference sequence). CDR3 length equals 18 residues. The CDR3 DNA reads TGTGCCAGTAGTATCCAGGCGGCAGACTCGTACGCTTCCTACGAGCAGTACTTC. Translating gives CASSIQAADSYASYEQYF.

This chain connects TRBV6-2 or TRBV6-3 to TRBJ2-5; D is possibly TRBD2 (7 bases). Trimming shortened V by 5 bases and J by 7 bases, and 14 bases separated the two germline ends. The CDR3 runs to 13 residues. From germline, CDR1 is MNHEY and CDR2 SVGEGT. The CDR3 region has the DNA TGTGCCAGCAGTCCGGGGGGCGGATGGACCCAGTACTTC. Translated: CASSPGGGWTQYF.

This chain links TRBV3-1 (or the pseudogene TRBV3-2) with TRBJ1-5; D remains unclear. The V end was cut by 4 bases, the J end by 4 bases, with 8 bases between. Germline CDR1 reads LGHDT; CDR2 reads YNNKEL (reference sequence). This CDR3 region has 13 residues. As DNA, the CDR3 is TGTGCCAGCAGCCCCGGACTGAATCAGCCCCAGCATTTT. It is translated as CASSPGLNQPQHF.

The count of this clone is one. The V call is TRBV4-3, the J call TRBJ2-1; 7 bases line up with TRBD1. Per the germline V gene, CDR1 is LGHNA and CDR2 is YSLEER. The length of the CDR3 is 16 residues. V gave up 0 bases and J gave up 4 bases; unmatched junction bases: 6. The CDR3 reads CASSQDSGTVYNEQFF. CDR3 bases: TGCGCCAGCAGCCAAGATTCGGGGACAGTGTACAATGAGCAGTTCTTC.

This clone was seen only a few times. CDR3 nucleotides: TGTGCCAGCAGCTTAGGGTGGGGCCCTGAAGCTTTCTTT. Translated, it gives CASSLGWGPEAFF. V gene TRBV7-2 combines with J gene TRBJ1-1, with D perhaps TRBD1 (5 bases). This CDR3 has 13 amino acids. The germline V gene encodes CDR1 SGHTA and CDR2 FQGNSA. Trimming shortened V by 1 base and J by 6 bases, and 9 bases separated the two germline ends.

The chain is built from TRBV4-3 and TRBJ2-3; 11 nucleotides line up with TRBD1. Germline values: CDR1 LGHNA, CDR2 YSLEER. Trimming removed 2 bases from V and 6 bases from J; junction bases left unmatched: 13. This CDR3 has 18 amino acids. The CDR3 nucleotides read TGCGCCAGCAGCCAAAACACCCGGACAGGGGGCTTATCCGATACGCAGTATTTT. Its protein product is CASSQNTRTGGLSDTQYF.

The J gene is TRBJ1-3, the V gene TRBV11-3; D is perhaps TRBD1 (5 bases). The CDR3 length is 16 residues. V was shortened by 0 bases and J by 3 bases, with 12 bases between the two germline ends. The germline CDR1 and CDR2 sequences are SGHNT and YENEEA. CDR3 loop: CASSLEARRDGNTIYF. The CDR3 nucleotides are TGTGCCAGCAGCTTAGAGGCCCGCAGGGATGGAAACACCATATATTTT.

This chain uses TRBV5-1 with TRBJ2-1; unclear D gene. Germline loops: CDR1 SGHRS, CDR2 YFSETQ. This CDR3 comprises 15 residues. V lost 0 bases to trimming and J lost 9 bases, with 16 bases between them. The CDR3: CASSLAGGSAGEQFF. As DNA, the CDR3 is TGCGCCAGCAGCTTGGCAGGCGGCAGCGCTGGTGAGCAGTTCTTC.